This T cell receptor (beta chain) was retrieved from a study of PD-1 blockade in classical Hodgkin lymphoma. Using immunoSEQ multiplex PCR, the repertoire was profiled, and TCRdb retains in-frame clones only, with some absent. The repertoire has about 60,000 clones, around 94% of them found once; the top ten carry 8%. The time point was: cycle 4 day 1 (C4D1), after five to seven weeks of nivolumab. All patients relapsed after autologous stem cell transplantation, and brentuximab vedotin exposure varied. This CDR3 region has 19 residues. The J segment lost 0 bases and the V segment lost 1 base, leaving 11 bases of the junction unmatched. Germline V gives CDR1 LNHNV, CDR2 YYDKDF (reference sequence).

This TCR came from a human donor with classical Hodgkin lymphoma. This specimen consisted of peripheral blood mononuclear cells (PBMCs), obtained before the fourth cycle of nivolumab. V gene TRBV15 combines with J gene TRBJ1-3; TRBD1 matches 8 bases. The CDR3 region is CATSRAGRGLTVSGNTIYF. CDR3 bases: TGTGCCACCAGCAGAGCAGGCAGGGGGCTTACCGTCTCTGGAAACACCATATATTTT.